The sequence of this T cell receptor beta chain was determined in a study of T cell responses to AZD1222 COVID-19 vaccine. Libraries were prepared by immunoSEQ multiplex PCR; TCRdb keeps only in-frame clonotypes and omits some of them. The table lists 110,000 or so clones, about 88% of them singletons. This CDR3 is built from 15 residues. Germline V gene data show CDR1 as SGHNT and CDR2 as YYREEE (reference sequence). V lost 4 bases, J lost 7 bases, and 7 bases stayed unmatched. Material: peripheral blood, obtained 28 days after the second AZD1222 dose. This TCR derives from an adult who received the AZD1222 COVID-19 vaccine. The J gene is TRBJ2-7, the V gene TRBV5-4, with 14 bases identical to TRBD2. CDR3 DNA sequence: TGTGCCAGCAGCCGACTAGCGGGGGGGCCGGGGGAGCAGTACTTC. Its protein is CASSRLAGGPGEQYF.